The entry below describes one T cell receptor beta chain. What this receptor recognizes is not known. Per-base qualities were not stored, and no clone one base away is much larger. The record originates from a study of CD8+ T cells in alopecia areata (dated by TCRdb to 2016 to 2019). Notes on the research overall: Treated patients were enrolled in an open-label pilot trial of oral tofacitinib, 5 to 10 mg twice daily, for moderate-to-severe alopecia areata. Biopsies were taken from tofacitinib-treated patients at baseline and at 4 and 24 weeks of treatment, and a later scalp biopsy was taken in several of the tofacitinib-treated patients. Scalp tissue and sorted CD4+ and CD8+ peripheral blood T cells from patchy and totalis/universalis alopecia areata patients and from healthy controls were covered by human TCRbeta sequencing. RNA was obtained with the PAXgene miRNA kit for fixed scalp, the miRNeasy kit for PBMCs, and the RNeasy kit for mouse skin. Clonality in the scalp was compared among normal scalp (n=4), patchy alopecia areata scalp (n=8), and alopecia totalis/universalis scalp (n=8). Patients received tofacitinib for 6 to 18 months and were then followed off drug for 6 months to check for delayed response and recurrence. The study used high-throughput TCRbeta sequencing to examine T cell clonal expansion in alopecia areata, in both the C3H/HeJ mouse model and human patients. Amplification of TCRbeta CDR3 regions was done by immunoSEQ multiplex PCR using 35 Vbeta forward primers and 13 Jbeta reverse primers. What the study reported, not specific to this receptor: Higher clonality and more expanded CD8+ clones were observed in lesional scalp than in normal scalp, particularly in alopecia totalis/universalis, a finding suggestive of antigenic drive. Resident alphabeta T cells in normal human skin are also sequenced, complicating scalp TCR repertoire analysis, unlike mouse skin dominated by gammadelta T cells. Compared with mice, TCR sequences shared between patients were less clear, possibly partly because of HLA diversity across the patient population.

Preparation of the library involved the immunoSEQ multiplex PCR assay. For TCR sequencing, RNA was extracted from every sample and reverse transcribed into cDNA to serve as template. First-strand cDNA was synthesized using SuperScript III with a 2:1 mix of oligo-dT and random hexamers. A synthetic immune receptor repertoire was used to assess amplification bias, and residual bias was removed computationally. As for the original processing: Raw reads were preprocessed to remove errors, and CDR3 was defined according to IMGT conventions as the region from the conserved cysteine to phenylalanine. Clonality was computed by normalizing Shannon entropy by log2 of the number of productive unique TCRs and subtracting the result from 1. Whether scalp clones were CD4 or CD8 was inferred by matching scalp TCRbeta sequences against CD4 and CD8 repertoires sorted from blood. TCRdb's version of the immuneACCESS table is confined to in-frame rearrangements and falls short of the full clone set. An unresolved V gene accounts for under half of the shortfall where checked; the remainder is of unknown origin. The V and J calls and clone size are taken from that table; D and trimming were inferred from the DNA. The sample table shows roughly 200,000 clones, and roughly 60% are seen once. Clones ranked in the top ten supply about 1.5% of the sample.

The CDR3 contains 15 residues, cysteine and phenylalanine counted. Of the read, only the CDR3 DNA is kept; its 45 bases are in frame from base 1. The germline V gene gives CDR1 as LGHNA and CDR2 as YSLEER. V is clipped by 1 base and J by 5 bases, and the sequence between their germline boundaries is 12 bases long. The time point label, as the study defines it: baseline before oral tofacitinib. Lesional scalp punch biopsies and peripheral blood were collected from alopecia areata patients. After PBMCs were isolated by density centrifugation and stained for CD3, CD4 and CD8, a FACSAria was used to sort CD4+ and CD8+ T cells.

This receptor was obtained from a human donor with alopecia areata. Sequencing used CD4+ T cells sorted from blood, obtained at week 0. The sequence joins TRBV4-3 to TRBJ1-5; a weak D assignment points to TRBD1 (5 bases agree). The DNA sequence is as follows: TGCGCCAGCAGCCAAGGATTGGGGGGTCATCAGCCCCAGCATTTT. Its product reads: CASSQGLGGHQPQHF.